Each of the 3 T cell receptor beta chains below was sequenced from the same sample in a study of blood T cell repertoires in COVID-19. TCRdb keeps only in-frame clones here, not all; method: immunoSEQ multiplex PCR. Of over 300,000 clones in the sample, more than 75% were seen once. The sequencing sample was made of PBMCs or T cells enriched from blood (not recorded which). These receptors originate from a woman in her 30s with acute COVID-19.

The genes are TRBV5-1 and TRBJ1-5; possible D gene TRBD1, 5 bases. Trimming shortened V by 4 bases and J by 1 base, and 12 bases separated the two germline ends. The CDR3 has 15 residues. Germline V gene lookup returns CDR1 SGHRS and CDR2 YFSETQ. The chain's CDR3 is CASSVEPGSNQPQHF. CDR3 DNA: TGCGCCAGCAGCGTGGAGCCAGGGAGCAATCAGCCCCAGCATTTT.

This clone was counted between two and nine times. The genes are TRBV7-8 and TRBJ1-1; D not certain. With 8 bases removed from V and 8 bases from J, the gap between germline ends came to 18 bases. The germline gives CDR1 SGHVS, CDR2 FQNEAQ. The CDR3 length is 13 residues. CDR3 residues: CASRGVKSSEAFF. DNA for the CDR3: TGTGCCAGCCGGGGAGTGAAGAGCTCCGAAGCTTTCTTT.

The chain uses TRBV9 and TRBJ1-3; D is possibly TRBD1 (5 bases). CDR3 size: 16 residues. Germline V CDR1 and CDR2: SGDLS, YYNGEE. V was trimmed by 0 bases and J by 1 base, leaving 11 bases between them. CDR3 sequence: CASSVDQGHSGNTIYF. The CDR3 DNA follows: TGTGCCAGCAGCGTAGATCAGGGCCATTCTGGAAACACCATATATTTT.